This entry lists 10 T cell receptor beta chains sequenced from one sample in a study of blood T cell repertoires in COVID-19. Method: immunoSEQ multiplex PCR; TCRdb's copy keeps in-frame clones and lacks some. The sample lists about 240,000 clones; 85% to 90% were seen once. Sequences were obtained from peripheral blood. These receptors all come from a man aged 60-69 years with acute or convalescent COVID-19.

The rearrangement links TRBV7-3 to TRBJ1-1; D is undetermined. Germline V CDR1 and CDR2: SGHTA, FQGTGA. The CDR3 covers 14 residues. Trimming removed 5 bases from V and 0 bases from J, with 10 bases in between. The CDR3 coding sequence is TGTGCCAGCAGCCTTGGGCCGTTGAACACTGAAGCTTTCTTT. Protein: CASSLGPLNTEAFF.

The rearrangement uses TRBV9 and TRBJ2-1; the D gene is possibly TRBD1 (5 bases). CDR1 and CDR2 (germline): SGDLS, YYNGEE. V shed 0 bases and J shed 10 bases, with 14 bases lying between them. The CDR3 runs to 14 residues. The CDR3 spells CASSVEGRAGEQFF. The CDR3 bases are TGTGCCAGCAGCGTAGAGGGCAGGGCAGGCGAGCAGTTCTTC.

The chain combines TRBV12-5 with TRBJ1-5; D might be TRBD1 (5 bases). Trimming pared 8 bases from V and 1 base from J, leaving 6 bases between. Germline V gene data show CDR1 as LGHNT and CDR2 as FRNRAP. CDR3 length: 12 residues. The CDR3 reads CASRGSNQPQHF. DNA of the CDR3: TGTGCTAGTCGGGGGAGCAATCAGCCCCAGCATTTT.

The V call is TRBV27, the J call TRBJ2-1, with 11 bases that match TRBD2. V was pared by 5 bases and J by 4 bases, with 1 base of the junction left unmatched. The CDR3 is 14 amino acids. From germline, CDR1 is MNHEY and CDR2 SMNVEV (reference sequence). CDR3 region: CASSGTSGYNEQFF. As DNA, the CDR3 is TGTGCCAGCAGTGGGACTAGCGGATACAATGAGCAGTTCTTC.

This clone was seen only once. The chain is built from TRBV5-1 and TRBJ2-5; 10 positions agree with TRBD1. This CDR3 comprises 18 residues. Germline loops: CDR1 SGHRS, CDR2 YFSETQ. Trimming cost V 1 base and J 1 base; bases outside gene matches: 10. The CDR3 nucleotides are TGCGCCAGCAGCTTGACCGGGACAGGGGCGAGCGGCCAAGAGACCCAGTACTTC. Encoded protein: CASSLTGTGASGQETQYF.

CDR3 amino acids: CASSPFGTGEETQYF. CDR3 nucleotide sequence: TGTGCCAGCTCACCTTTCGGGACTGGCGAAGAGACCCAGTACTTC. V is TRBV18 and J is TRBJ2-5; maybe TRBD2 (6 bases). CDR3 length: 15 residues. V shed 3 bases and J shed 3 bases, with 14 bases lying between them. Germline CDR1 and CDR2: KGHSH and LQKENI. Full variable domain (rest looked up from reference TRBV18 and TRBJ2-5): NAGVMQNPRHLVRRRGQEARLRCSPMKGHSHVYWYRQLPEEGLKFMVYLQKENIIDESGMPKERFSAEFPKEGPSILRIQQVVRGDSAAYFCASSPFGTGEETQYFGPGTRLLVL.

V usage is TRBV6-4 and J usage is TRBJ1-4, with a possible D match to TRBD1 (5 bases). Trimming shortened V by 3 bases and J by 0 bases, and 5 bases separated the two germline ends. This CDR3 comprises 14 residues. Germline V CDR1 and CDR2: MRHNA, SNTAGT. The CDR3 loop reads CASSETATNEKLFF. The CDR3 DNA reads as TGTGCCAGCAGTGAGACAGCAACTAATGAAAAACTGTTTTTT.

The genes are TRBV24-1 and TRBJ2-3, with 10 bases identical to TRBD2. CDR3 length: 16 amino acids. CDR1 is KGHDR and CDR2 is SFDVKD in the germline V gene. The V segment lost 3 bases and the J segment 4 bases; nucleotides outside the gene matches: 6. In nucleotides, the CDR3 is TGTGCCACCAGTGATCCTCTAGCGGGAGAATCAGATACGCAGTATTTT. It translates to CATSDPLAGESDTQYF.

The chain couples TRBV5-6 to TRBJ2-7, with TRBD1 matching over 7 bases. The CDR3 has 12 amino acids. The V gene end was trimmed by 4 bases and the J gene end by 6 bases; junction bases not matched to a gene: 4. CDR1 and CDR2 from the germline V gene are SGHDT and YYEEEE. The CDR3 DNA follows: TGTGCCAGCAGCCGACAGGGCCCCGAGCAGTACTTC. This translates into CASSRQGPEQYF. Together with reference TRBV5-6 and TRBJ2-7, the CDR3 gives the full variable domain: DAGVTQSPTHLIKTRGQQVTLRCSPKSGHDTVSWYQQALGQGPQFIFQYYEEEERQRGNFPDRFSGHQFPNYSSELNVNALLLGDSALYLCASSRQGPEQYFGPGTRLTVT.

This CDR3 is CASSFRTSGTSDTQYF. In nucleotides, the CDR3 is TGTGCCAGCAGTTTTCGGACTAGCGGGACATCAGATACGCAGTATTTT. The chain employs TRBV6-5 and TRBJ2-3, with TRBD2 identical over 12 bases. With 4 bases clipped from V and 4 bases from J, the junction kept 6 bases outside the gene matches. The CDR3 contains 16 residues. Germline V lookup: CDR1 MNHEY, CDR2 SVGAGI.